The rows below give T cell receptor beta chains drawn from one sample of a study of CD8 T cells in ankylosing spondylitis. TCRdb itself ran the 5' RACE reads through MiXCR, one entry per CDR3 protein. Here the sample spans around 250,000 distinct CDR3 sequences, around a tenth being singletons. Material: blood, either unsorted or a sorted T cell fraction (not recorded which). Receptor source: a male donor with ankylosing spondylitis or in good health (not recorded which). The CDR3 runs from the conserved cysteine through the conserved F or W. Fields, in order: J gene, V gene, clone size, D gene, CDR3 DNA, CDR3 protein. A D gene is named only where the DNA matches it firmly. The size field is filled for only some rows; it gives once, few, many or a size class.

J gene: TRBJ2-1; V gene: TRBV20-1; clone size: many; D gene: .; CDR3 DNA: TGCAGTGCTCCTCCCTACAATGAGCAGTTCTTC; CDR3 protein: CSAPPYNEQFF
J gene: TRBJ2-1; V gene: TRBV18; clone size: .; D gene: .; CDR3 DNA: TGTGCCAGCTCACTGTACACGTCGAGCTCCTACAATGAGCAGTTCTTC; CDR3 protein: CASSLYTSSSYNEQFF
J gene: TRBJ2-5; V gene: TRBV5-1; clone size: many; D gene: TRBD2; CDR3 DNA: TGCGCCAGCAGCACCGATAGCGGGAGGGAAGAGACCCAGTACTTC; CDR3 protein: CASSTDSGREETQYF
J gene: TRBJ1-2; V gene: TRBV20-1; clone size: many; D gene: TRBD1; CDR3 DNA: TGCAGTCCCTACAGGGGGAACAACTATGGCTACACCTTC; CDR3 protein: CSPYRGNNYGYTF
J gene: TRBJ2-1; V gene: TRBV4-1; clone size: .; D gene: TRBD2; CDR3 DNA: TGCGCCAGCAGCAGTAGGCTCGGGACTAGCGGCTTTAATGAGCAGTTCTTC; CDR3 protein: CASSSRLGTSGFNEQFF
J gene: TRBJ1-1; V gene: TRBV6-6; clone size: few; D gene: TRBD1; CDR3 DNA: TGTGCCAGCAGTATTGACAGGGGGGTTAAAGCTTTCTTT; CDR3 protein: CASSIDRGVKAFF
J gene: TRBJ2-2; V gene: TRBV20-1; clone size: many; D gene: TRBD2; CDR3 DNA: TGCAGTGCTCCTCTAGCGGGAGTTCTCGGGGAGCTGTTTTTT; CDR3 protein: CSAPLAGVLGELFF
J gene: TRBJ2-2; V gene: TRBV7-3; clone size: .; D gene: TRBD2; CDR3 DNA: TGTGCCAGCAGCCCGTCGGGACTACCGAACACCGGGGAGCTGTTTTTT; CDR3 protein: CASSPSGLPNTGELFF
J gene: TRBJ1-3; V gene: TRBV12-3/TRBV12-4; clone size: many; D gene: .; CDR3 DNA: TGTGCCAGCAGTGAACCGGGACCACGAAGCTCTGGAAACACCATATATTTT; CDR3 protein: CASSEPGPRSSGNTIYF
J gene: TRBJ2-5; V gene: TRBV4-2; clone size: many; D gene: TRBD1; CDR3 DNA: TGTGCCAGCAGCGTGGGGGGACAGGGAACAGAGACCCAGTACTTC; CDR3 protein: CASSVGGQGTETQYF
J gene: TRBJ1-5; V gene: TRBV19; clone size: few; D gene: TRBD1; CDR3 DNA: TGTGCCAGTACGAAACAGGGGTCGGGTCAGCCCCAGCATTTT; CDR3 protein: CASTKQGSGQPQHF
J gene: TRBJ2-3; V gene: TRBV20-1; clone size: few; D gene: .; CDR3 DNA: TGCAGTTTCTCTAGCCCGGGAGATACGCAGTATTTT; CDR3 protein: CSFSSPGDTQYF
J gene: TRBJ2-2; V gene: TRBV20-1; clone size: few; D gene: TRBD2; CDR3 DNA: TGCAGTGCCTTTAGCGGGAGGGCCCCCGGGGAGCTGTTTTTT; CDR3 protein: CSAFSGRAPGELFF
J gene: TRBJ2-3; V gene: TRBV5-1; clone size: many; D gene: .; CDR3 DNA: TGCGCCAGCAGCAGGAGGTCGAGGGAATCCCTCACAGATACGCAGTATTTT; CDR3 protein: CASSRRSRESLTDTQYF
J gene: TRBJ2-3; V gene: TRBV3-1; clone size: .; D gene: .; CDR3 DNA: TGTGCCAGCAGCGGTGGGTTTGCGGGGGCCACAGATACGCAGTATTTT; CDR3 protein: CASSGGFAGATDTQYF
J gene: TRBJ1-1; V gene: TRBV25-1; clone size: many; D gene: TRBD1; CDR3 DNA: TGTGCCAGCAGTGAACGAGACAGGGGGGGCACTGAAGCTTTCTTT; CDR3 protein: CASSERDRGGTEAFF
J gene: TRBJ2-3; V gene: TRBV29-1; clone size: few; D gene: TRBD2; CDR3 DNA: TGCAGCGTGGTTAAAGCGGGAACTCCCAGGACGCAGTATTTT; CDR3 protein: CSVVKAGTPRTQYF
J gene: TRBJ1-3; V gene: TRBV29-1; clone size: .; D gene: .; CDR3 DNA: TGCAGCGTTGGGGTAGGAAACGCCATATATTTT; CDR3 protein: CSVGVGNAIYF
J gene: TRBJ2-7; V gene: TRBV20-1; clone size: many; D gene: .; CDR3 DNA: TGCAGTGCCTCGGACAGTTACGAGCAGTACTTC; CDR3 protein: CSASDSYEQYF
J gene: TRBJ2-1; V gene: TRBV20-1; clone size: few; D gene: TRBD2; CDR3 DNA: TGCAGTGCTAGAGGGTTGCTAGCGGGGGGGCTTTTTAATGAGCAGTTCTTC; CDR3 protein: CSARGLLAGGLFNEQFF
J gene: TRBJ2-4; V gene: TRBV20-1; clone size: many; D gene: TRBD2; CDR3 DNA: TGCAGTGCTAGTTCCGGGACTAGCGGGAGTTCCAAAAACATTCAGTACTTC; CDR3 protein: CSASSGTSGSSKNIQYF
J gene: TRBJ2-1; V gene: TRBV9; clone size: many; D gene: .; CDR3 DNA: TGTGCCAGCAGCGACTGTTGGTGCGCTTTTGTGTTTATTGAGCAGTTCTTC; CDR3 protein: CASSDCWCAFVFIEQFF
J gene: TRBJ2-7; V gene: TRBV20-1; clone size: .; D gene: .; CDR3 DNA: TGCAGTGGTGGTAGCTCCTACGAGCAGTACTTC; CDR3 protein: CSGGSSYEQYF
J gene: TRBJ1-6; V gene: TRBV5-8; clone size: .; D gene: TRBD1; CDR3 DNA: TGTGCCAGCACCGGGGACAGCAATTCACCCCTCCACTTT; CDR3 protein: CASTGDSNSPLHF
J gene: TRBJ2-7; V gene: TRBV11-2; clone size: .; D gene: .; CDR3 DNA: TGTGCCAGCAGCTTAGAGGTCGGCTCAGGGGATTCCTACGAGCAGTACTTC; CDR3 protein: CASSLEVGSGDSYEQYF
J gene: TRBJ2-1; V gene: TRBV12-3/TRBV12-4; clone size: .; D gene: TRBD2; CDR3 DNA: TGTGCCAGCAGTCAATTACTAGCGGGGGGGAGAAATGAGCAGTTCTTC; CDR3 protein: CASSQLLAGGRNEQFF
J gene: TRBJ2-3; V gene: TRBV12-3/TRBV12-4; clone size: .; D gene: TRBD2; CDR3 DNA: TGTGCCAGCAGCCCTACTAGCGGGGGGCGCACAGATACGCAGTATTTT; CDR3 protein: CASSPTSGGRTDTQYF
J gene: TRBJ1-1; V gene: TRBV12-3/TRBV12-4; clone size: many; D gene: TRBD1; CDR3 DNA: TGTGCCAGCAGTTTTCGATCCGGTCCCGGACAGGCGGGATTGAACACTGAAGCTTTCTTT; CDR3 protein: CASSFRSGPGQAGLNTEAFF
J gene: TRBJ2-2; V gene: TRBV28; clone size: .; D gene: TRBD1; CDR3 DNA: TGTGCCAGCAGTCAGGACAGGAGCTCGAACACCGGGGAGCTGTTTTTT; CDR3 protein: CASSQDRSSNTGELFF
J gene: TRBJ2-7; V gene: TRBV24-1; clone size: many; D gene: TRBD2; CDR3 DNA: TGTGCCACCAGTGAGGAAATCGCCGCTAGCGGGGGAAAGTACGAGCAGTACTTC; CDR3 protein: CATSEEIAASGGKYEQYF
J gene: TRBJ2-1; V gene: TRBV7-9; clone size: few; D gene: TRBD2; CDR3 DNA: TGTGCCAGCAGCTCACTAGCGGGAGTTGCTGAGCAGTTCTTC; CDR3 protein: CASSSLAGVAEQFF
J gene: TRBJ2-3; V gene: TRBV27; clone size: few; D gene: .; CDR3 DNA: TGTGCCAGCAGTTTTGGATCAGGGGTAGGAGATACGCAGTATTTT; CDR3 protein: CASSFGSGVGDTQYF
J gene: TRBJ2-2; V gene: TRBV9; clone size: .; D gene: TRBD2; CDR3 DNA: TGTGCCAGCAGCGTCGGGGCGGGGGGCGGCGGGGAGCTGTTTTTT; CDR3 protein: CASSVGAGGGGELFF
J gene: TRBJ2-1; V gene: TRBV7-3; clone size: .; D gene: TRBD1; CDR3 DNA: TGTGCCAGCAGCTTGGGGACAGTGCACAATGAGCAGTTCTTC; CDR3 protein: CASSLGTVHNEQFF
J gene: TRBJ2-7; V gene: TRBV12-3/TRBV12-4; clone size: many; D gene: TRBD1; CDR3 DNA: TGTGCCAGCAGTCCGACAGGGCTATCCTACGAGCAGTACTTC; CDR3 protein: CASSPTGLSYEQYF
J gene: TRBJ2-5; V gene: TRBV5-1; clone size: many; D gene: .; CDR3 DNA: TGCGCCAGCAGCTTGGACGCGGGGGCGCGAGAGACCCAGTACTTC; CDR3 protein: CASSLDAGARETQYF
J gene: TRBJ2-5; V gene: TRBV7-2; clone size: many; D gene: .; CDR3 DNA: TGTGCCAGCAGCTTAGTATCGGCCAGCCAAGAGACCCAGTACTTC; CDR3 protein: CASSLVSASQETQYF